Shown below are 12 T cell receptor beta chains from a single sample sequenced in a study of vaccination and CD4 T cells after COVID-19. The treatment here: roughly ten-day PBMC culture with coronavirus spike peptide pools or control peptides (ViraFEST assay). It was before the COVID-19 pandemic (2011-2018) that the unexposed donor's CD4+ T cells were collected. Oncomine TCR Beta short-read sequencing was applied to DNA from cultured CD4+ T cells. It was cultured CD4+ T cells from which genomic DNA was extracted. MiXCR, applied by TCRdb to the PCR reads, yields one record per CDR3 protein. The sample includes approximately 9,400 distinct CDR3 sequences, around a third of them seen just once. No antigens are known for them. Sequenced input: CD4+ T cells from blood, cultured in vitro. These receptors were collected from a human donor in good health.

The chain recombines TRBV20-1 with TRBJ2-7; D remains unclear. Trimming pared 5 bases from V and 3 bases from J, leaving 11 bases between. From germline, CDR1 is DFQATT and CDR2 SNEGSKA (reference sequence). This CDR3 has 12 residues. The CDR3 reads CSAGRVHYEQYF. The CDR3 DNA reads TGCAGTGCTGGCCGGGTCCACTACGAGCAGTACTTC.

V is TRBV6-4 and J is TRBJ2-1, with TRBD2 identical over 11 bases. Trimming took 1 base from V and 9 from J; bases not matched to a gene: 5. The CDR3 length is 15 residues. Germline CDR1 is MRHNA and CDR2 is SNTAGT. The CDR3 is CASSDLTSGSSEQFF. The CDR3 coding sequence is TGTGCCAGCAGTGACTTAACTAGCGGGAGCAGTGAGCAGTTCTTC.

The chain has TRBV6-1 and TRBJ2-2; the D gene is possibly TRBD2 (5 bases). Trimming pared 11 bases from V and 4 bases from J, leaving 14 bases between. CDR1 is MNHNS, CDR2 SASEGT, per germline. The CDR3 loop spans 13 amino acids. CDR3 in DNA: TGTGCCGCAAAGCGGCAATTCACCGGGGAGCTGTTTTTT. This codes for CAAKRQFTGELFF.

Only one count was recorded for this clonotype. The CDR3 DNA is TGTGCCAGCAGGCTGACAGGTTACATGAACACTGAAGCTTTCTTT. Amino acid sequence: CASRLTGYMNTEAFF. The chain has TRBV12-3 or TRBV12-4 and TRBJ1-1; D possibly corresponds to TRBD1 (6 bases). This CDR3 is 15 amino acids long. V was trimmed by 6 bases and J by 0 bases, leaving 14 bases between them.

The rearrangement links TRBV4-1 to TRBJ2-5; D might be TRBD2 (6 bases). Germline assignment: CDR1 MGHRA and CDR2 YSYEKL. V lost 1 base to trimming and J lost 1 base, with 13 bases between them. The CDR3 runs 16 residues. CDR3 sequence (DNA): TGCGCCAGCAGCCAAGTCGGGGTGGGGGGCCAAGAGACCCAGTACTTC. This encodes CASSQVGVGGQETQYF.

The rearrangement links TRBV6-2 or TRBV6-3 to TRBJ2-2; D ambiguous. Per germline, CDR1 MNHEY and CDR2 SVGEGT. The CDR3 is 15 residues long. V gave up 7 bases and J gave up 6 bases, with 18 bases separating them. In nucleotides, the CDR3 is TGTGCCAGCACGAGATTACCCGGAGTCGCCGGGGAGCTGTTTTTT. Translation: CASTRLPGVAGELFF.

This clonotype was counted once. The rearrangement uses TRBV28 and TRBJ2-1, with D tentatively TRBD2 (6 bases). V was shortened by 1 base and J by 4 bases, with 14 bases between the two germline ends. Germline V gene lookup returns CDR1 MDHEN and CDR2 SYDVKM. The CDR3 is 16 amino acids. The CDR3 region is CASSLYGGGPYNEQFF. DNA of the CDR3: TGTGCCAGCAGTTTATACGGGGGAGGACCTTACAATGAGCAGTTCTTC.

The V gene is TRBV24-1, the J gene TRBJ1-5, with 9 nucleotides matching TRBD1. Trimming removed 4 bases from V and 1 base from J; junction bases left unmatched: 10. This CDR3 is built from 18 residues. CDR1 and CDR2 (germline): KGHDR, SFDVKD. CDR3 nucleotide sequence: TGTGCCACCAGTGAACGGACAGGGGTGCTGATAAGCAATCAGCCCCAGCATTTT. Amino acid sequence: CATSERTGVLISNQPQHF.

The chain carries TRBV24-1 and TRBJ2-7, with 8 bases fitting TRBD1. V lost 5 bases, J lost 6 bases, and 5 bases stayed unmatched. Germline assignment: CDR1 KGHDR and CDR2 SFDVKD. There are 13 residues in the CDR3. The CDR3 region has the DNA TGTGCCACCAGTGGCTACCAGGGGGCCGAGCAGTACTTC. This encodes CATSGYQGAEQYF.

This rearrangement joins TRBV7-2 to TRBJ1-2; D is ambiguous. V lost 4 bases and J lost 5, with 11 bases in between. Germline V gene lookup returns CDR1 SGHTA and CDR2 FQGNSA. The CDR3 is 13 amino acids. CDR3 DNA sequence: TGTGCCAGCAGCTCGGACCCCGGGTATGGCTACACCTTC. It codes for CASSSDPGYGYTF.

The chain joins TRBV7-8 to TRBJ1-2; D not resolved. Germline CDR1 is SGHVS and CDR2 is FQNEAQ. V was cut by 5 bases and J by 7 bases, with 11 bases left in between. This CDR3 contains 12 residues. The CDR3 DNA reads TGTGCCAGCAGCCAGATTAGAGTTGGCTACACCTTC. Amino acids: CASSQIRVGYTF.

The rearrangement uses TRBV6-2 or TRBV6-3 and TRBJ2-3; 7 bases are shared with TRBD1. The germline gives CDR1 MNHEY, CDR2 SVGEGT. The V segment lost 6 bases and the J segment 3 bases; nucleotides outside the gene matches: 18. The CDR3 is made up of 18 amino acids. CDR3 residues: CASSFNVADRVGTDTQYF. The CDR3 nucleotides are TGTGCCAGCAGCTTCAATGTTGCTGACAGGGTTGGGACAGATACGCAGTATTTT.